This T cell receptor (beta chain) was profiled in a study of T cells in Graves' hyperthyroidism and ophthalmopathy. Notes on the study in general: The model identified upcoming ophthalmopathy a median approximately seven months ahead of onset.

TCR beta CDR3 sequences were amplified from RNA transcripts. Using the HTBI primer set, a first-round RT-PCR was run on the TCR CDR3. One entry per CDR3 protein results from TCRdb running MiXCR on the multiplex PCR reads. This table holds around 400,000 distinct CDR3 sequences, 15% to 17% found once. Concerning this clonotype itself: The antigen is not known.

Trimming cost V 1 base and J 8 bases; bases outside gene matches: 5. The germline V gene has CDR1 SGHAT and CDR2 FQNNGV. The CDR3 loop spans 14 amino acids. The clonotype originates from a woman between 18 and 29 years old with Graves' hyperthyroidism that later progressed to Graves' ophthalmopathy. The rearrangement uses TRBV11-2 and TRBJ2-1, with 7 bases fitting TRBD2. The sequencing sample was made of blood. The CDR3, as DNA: TGTGCCAGCAGCTTAGGCGGGAGTGTTGATGAGCAGTTCTTC. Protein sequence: CASSLGGSVDEQFF.